Listed below are T cell receptor beta chains from one sample, sequenced in a study of molecular identifiers for immune sequencing clone quantification. MiXCR was run by TCRdb on the PCR reads, yielding one entry per CDR3 protein. This table holds some 88,000 distinct CDR3 sequences, under 25% found once. The sequenced sample consisted of naive CD8+ T cells from blood, with Jurkat cell RNA spiked in. These receptors were taken from a human donor in good health. Some libraries in this study had Jurkat cell RNA spiked in. Each CDR3 is given with its conserved first and last residue. D genes are given only for firm matches. The listing skips clone size in some rows; elsewhere it reads once, few, many or a size class.

D gene: -; V gene: TRBV28; clone size: -; J gene: TRBJ1-2; CDR3 protein: CASSPTDRLASNYGYTF; CDR3 DNA: TGTGCCAGCAGTCCGACTGATAGACTGGCCTCTAACTATGGCTACACCTTC
D gene: TRBD2; V gene: TRBV5-4; clone size: many; J gene: TRBJ2-3; CDR3 protein: CASSLAVTSGSGPDTQYF; CDR3 DNA: TGTGCCAGCAGCTTGGCCGTAACTAGCGGGAGTGGCCCAGATACGCAGTATTTT
D gene: TRBD2; V gene: TRBV12-3/TRBV12-4; clone size: -; J gene: TRBJ2-1; CDR3 protein: CASSLAGEGDEQFF; CDR3 DNA: TGTGCCAGCAGTCTAGCGGGAGAGGGAGATGAGCAGTTCTTC
D gene: TRBD1; V gene: TRBV29-1; clone size: -; J gene: TRBJ2-5; CDR3 protein: CSVEEGGDRGAAETQYF; CDR3 DNA: TGCAGCGTTGAAGAAGGGGGGGACAGGGGAGCCGCTGAGACCCAGTACTTC
D gene: TRBD2; V gene: TRBV7-9; clone size: many; J gene: TRBJ2-7; CDR3 protein: CASSHTSGGGYEQYF; CDR3 DNA: TGTGCCAGCAGCCACACGAGCGGGGGAGGGTACGAGCAGTACTTC
D gene: TRBD1; V gene: TRBV10-3; clone size: many; J gene: TRBJ2-2; CDR3 protein: CAISESTWTGYTGELFF; CDR3 DNA: TGTGCCATCAGTGAGTCTACCTGGACAGGTTACACCGGGGAGCTGTTTTTT
D gene: TRBD2; V gene: TRBV7-9; clone size: many; J gene: TRBJ2-3; CDR3 protein: CASILAGATDTQYF; CDR3 DNA: TGTGCCAGCATCCTAGCGGGCGCCACAGATACGCAGTATTTT
D gene: -; V gene: TRBV30; clone size: many; J gene: TRBJ2-7; CDR3 protein: CAWSVDPGWEQYF; CDR3 DNA: TGTGCCTGGAGTGTAGACCCAGGATGGGAGCAGTACTTC
D gene: -; V gene: TRBV27; clone size: many; J gene: TRBJ1-1; CDR3 protein: CASSSLFGMNTEAFF; CDR3 DNA: TGTGCCAGCAGTTCCCTCTTTGGAATGAACACTGAAGCTTTCTTT
D gene: TRBD1; V gene: TRBV7-8; clone size: many; J gene: TRBJ2-7; CDR3 protein: CASSPGRQGAYEQYF; CDR3 DNA: TGTGCCAGCAGCCCAGGCAGACAGGGGGCCTACGAGCAGTACTTC
D gene: -; V gene: TRBV29-1; clone size: -; J gene: TRBJ2-7; CDR3 protein: CSVTGGGSYERYF; CDR3 DNA: TGCAGCGTCACAGGCGGGGGCTCCTACGAGCGGTACTTC
D gene: TRBD2; V gene: TRBV9; clone size: many; J gene: TRBJ2-3; CDR3 protein: CASSVDGASGFTDTQYF; CDR3 DNA: TGTGCCAGCAGCGTAGATGGGGCTAGCGGGTTTACAGATACGCAGTATTTT
D gene: -; V gene: TRBV29-1; clone size: many; J gene: TRBJ1-1; CDR3 protein: CSVLHGARTEAFF; CDR3 DNA: TGCAGCGTACTCCACGGGGCCCGGACTGAAGCTTTCTTT
D gene: -; V gene: TRBV10-2; clone size: many; J gene: TRBJ1-1; CDR3 protein: CASSELTVRPEAFF; CDR3 DNA: TGCGCCAGCAGTGAGTTGACAGTTCGCCCTGAAGCTTTCTTT
D gene: -; V gene: TRBV20-1; clone size: -; J gene: TRBJ2-2; CDR3 protein: CSVRSGRNTGELFF; CDR3 DNA: TGCAGTGTTCGATCGGGGAGAAACACCGGGGAGCTGTTTTTT
D gene: TRBD2; V gene: TRBV6-4; clone size: many; J gene: TRBJ2-3; CDR3 protein: CASSDTRTVVAGRTDTQYF; CDR3 DNA: TGTGCCAGCAGTGACACCCGTACGGTGGTAGCGGGCCGCACAGATACGCAGTATTTT
D gene: TRBD2; V gene: TRBV29-1; clone size: -; J gene: TRBJ2-3; CDR3 protein: CSVAPSGLGDTQYF; CDR3 DNA: TGCAGCGTAGCCCCTAGCGGCCTTGGGGATACGCAGTATTTT
D gene: -; V gene: TRBV10-3; clone size: many; J gene: TRBJ1-1; CDR3 protein: CAISASIVSMNTEAFF; CDR3 DNA: TGTGCCATCAGTGCCTCAATCGTCTCAATGAACACTGAAGCTTTCTTT
D gene: TRBD1; V gene: TRBV7-9; clone size: few; J gene: TRBJ2-2; CDR3 protein: CASSPRGTGAFGELFF; CDR3 DNA: TGTGCCAGCAGCCCGAGGGGGACAGGGGCCTTCGGGGAGCTGTTTTTT
D gene: -; V gene: TRBV14; clone size: -; J gene: TRBJ2-5; CDR3 protein: CASSPLHPTAYTQETRYF; CDR3 DNA: TGTGCCAGCAGCCCCCTTCACCCGACAGCATACACTCAAGAGACCCGGTACTTC
D gene: TRBD1; V gene: TRBV20-1; clone size: -; J gene: TRBJ2-7; CDR3 protein: CSARGQEDFWEQYF; CDR3 DNA: TGCAGCGCTAGGGGACAGGAGGATTTTTGGGAGCAGTACTTC
D gene: -; V gene: TRBV28; clone size: many; J gene: TRBJ2-4; CDR3 protein: CASSRRIDIQYF; CDR3 DNA: TGTGCCAGCAGCAGGAGGATTGACATTCAGTACTTC
D gene: TRBD1; V gene: TRBV7-6; clone size: few; J gene: TRBJ1-1; CDR3 protein: CASSPRQGTEAFF; CDR3 DNA: TGTGCCAGCAGCCCCCGACAGGGCACTGAAGCTTTCTTT
D gene: -; V gene: TRBV28; clone size: many; J gene: TRBJ2-5; CDR3 protein: CASSLFSQETQYF; CDR3 DNA: TGTGCCAGCAGTTTATTTTCCCAAGAGACCCAGTACTTC
D gene: -; V gene: TRBV3-1; clone size: few; J gene: TRBJ1-1; CDR3 protein: CASSQALWGRTEAFF; CDR3 DNA: TGTGCCAGCAGCCAGGCCCTCTGGGGGAGGACTGAAGCTTTCTTT
D gene: -; V gene: TRBV7-9; clone size: many; J gene: TRBJ2-3; CDR3 protein: CASSMITDTQYF; CDR3 DNA: TGTGCCAGCAGCATGATCACAGATACGCAGTATTTT
D gene: TRBD2; V gene: TRBV5-6; clone size: many; J gene: TRBJ2-5; CDR3 protein: CASSPGLADQETQYF; CDR3 DNA: TGTGCCAGCAGCCCGGGACTAGCGGATCAAGAGACCCAGTACTTC
D gene: -; V gene: TRBV6-1; clone size: many; J gene: TRBJ1-5; CDR3 protein: CASRTEYSNQPQHF; CDR3 DNA: TGTGCCAGCAGGACAGAGTATAGCAATCAGCCCCAGCATTTT
D gene: -; V gene: TRBV19; clone size: many; J gene: TRBJ2-7; CDR3 protein: CASSIAGSGEQYF; CDR3 DNA: TGTGCCAGTAGTATCGCGGGATCAGGGGAGCAGTACTTC
D gene: -; V gene: TRBV19; clone size: -; J gene: TRBJ1-5; CDR3 protein: CASDGRGSNQPQHF; CDR3 DNA: TGTGCCAGTGATGGGAGGGGATCCAATCAGCCCCAGCATTTT